These 26 T cell receptor beta chains were sequenced from one sample in a study of neurological immune-mediated disorders. MiXCR was run by TCRdb on the 5' RACE reads, yielding one entry per CDR3 protein. This table holds fewer than 90,000 distinct CDR3 sequences, 4% to 6% found once. The sequenced sample was PBMCs. The receptors here all came from a young man with multiple sclerosis.

This clonotype was detected ten times or more. The junction departs from the called germline gene at one end, perhaps through a read error. The chain links TRBV20-1 to TRBJ1-5; no clear D gene. The germline gives CDR1 DFQATT, CDR2 SNEGSKA (reference sequence). The CDR3 has 13 residues. The CDR3 sequence is CSASPDSNQPQNF. CDR3 in DNA: TGCAGTGCTAGCCCTGATAGCAATCAGCCCCAGAATTTT.

The V call is TRBV10-3, the J call TRBJ1-5; a possible D gene is TRBD1 (6 bases). Trimming removed 0 bases at V and 2 bases at J, with 11 bases between. The CDR3 spans 16 residues. The germline V gene has CDR1 ENHRY and CDR2 SYGVKD. CDR3 nucleotide sequence: TGTGCCATCAGTGAGTCCATGGGGGGCGGCAATCAGCCCCAGCATTTT. It codes for CAISESMGGGNQPQHF.

This clonotype was detected many times. This chain uses TRBV20-1 with TRBJ1-2, with D possibly TRBD1 on 5 matching bases. There are 14 residues in the CDR3. Deletions cut 1 base from V and 7 bases from J, with 16 bases between. Germline loops: CDR1 DFQATT, CDR2 SNEGSKA (reference sequence). CDR3 sequence: CSARVPAGQSGYTF. The DNA for the CDR3 is TGCAGTGCTAGAGTTCCAGCAGGACAAAGTGGCTACACCTTC.

This clonotype was counted many times. The chain links TRBV15 to TRBJ2-1; D is possibly TRBD2 (5 bases). Germline CDR1 reads LNHNV; CDR2 reads YYDKDF (reference sequence). The CDR3 extends over 15 amino acids. The V gene lost 3 bases and the J gene lost 5 bases, with 14 bases spanning the gap. The CDR3 nucleotides are TGTGCCACCAGCAGCCCAAGTACTAGAGACAATGAGCAGTTCTTC. Translation: CATSSPSTRDNEQFF.

This clonotype is classed as medium-sized. The chain joins TRBV2 to TRBJ2-1, with TRBD2 identical over 7 bases. The germline V gene encodes CDR1 SNHLY and CDR2 FYNNEI. The ends lost 2 bases at V and 9 bases at J; junction bases unmatched: 4. The CDR3 is 13 amino acids. The CDR3 coding sequence is TGTGCCAGCAGTGAAAAAGCGGGGCCTGAGCAGTTCTTC. Translating gives CASSEKAGPEQFF.

The chain is built from TRBV9 and TRBJ1-6, with D perhaps matching TRBD1 (5 bases). Trimming pared 2 bases from V and 8 bases from J, leaving 11 bases between. The CDR3 covers 14 residues. The germline V gene has CDR1 SGDLS and CDR2 YYNGEE. CDR3 sequence (DNA): TGTGCCAGCAGCGTGTCAGGGTCGGATTCACCCCTCCACTTT. It is translated as CASSVSGSDSPLHF.

This clonotype was detected many times. This sequence joins TRBV4-2 and TRBJ2-7; maybe TRBD1 (5 bases). The germline gives CDR1 LGHNA, CDR2 YNFKEQ. V was trimmed by 0 bases and J by 7 bases, leaving 13 bases between them. The CDR3 has 14 residues. The DNA of the CDR3 is TGTGCCAGCAGCCAAGAAGGCAACAGGATTGAGCAGTACTTC. The encoded protein is CASSQEGNRIEQYF.

At least ten counts were recorded for this clonotype. The chain is built from TRBV2 and TRBJ2-7, with a tentative D call TRBD1 (5 bases). Trimming removed 5 bases at V and 2 bases at J, with 7 bases between. Germline loops: CDR1 SNHLY, CDR2 FYNNEI. The CDR3 consists of 12 residues. In nucleotides, the CDR3 is TGTGCCAGCAGTTGGACAACCTACGAGCAGTACTTC. Amino acids: CASSWTTYEQYF.

Ten or more counts support this clonotype. This chain uses TRBV6-5 with TRBJ2-2; the match to TRBD1 covers 9 bases. The V and J ends lost 6 bases and 1 base, in that order; junction bases with no gene match: 9. This CDR3 comprises 17 residues. Germline V gene sequence: CDR1 MNHEY, CDR2 SVGAGI. The DNA for the CDR3 is TGTGCCAGCAGCCCCCGGGACAGGGCCGTGAACACCGGGGAGCTGTTTTTT. Amino acid sequence: CASSPRDRAVNTGELFF.

In this sample, this clonotype turned up many times. This chain uses TRBV27 with TRBJ1-3; 7 nucleotides match TRBD1. Trimming cost V 5 bases and J 3 bases; bases outside gene matches: 13. This CDR3 is 17 amino acids long. The V gene's germline CDR1 is MNHEY and CDR2 SMNVEV (reference sequence). The CDR3 reads CASSPLPGTVFGNTIYF. The DNA of the CDR3 is TGTGCCAGCAGTCCGCTCCCCGGGACAGTCTTTGGAAACACCATATATTTT.

The chain recombines TRBV5-1 with TRBJ1-2; 9 nucleotides line up with TRBD1. The V segment lost 4 bases and the J segment 5 bases; nucleotides outside the gene matches: 6. The CDR3 length is 14 residues. Per the germline V gene, CDR1 is SGHRS and CDR2 is YFSETQ. CDR3 sequence: CASSATGTGYGYTF. The CDR3 DNA is TGCGCCAGCAGCGCTACAGGGACAGGGTATGGCTACACCTTC.

This clonotype was observed at least ten times. This chain links TRBV12-5 with TRBJ1-1; D not certain. V was shortened by 1 base and J by 7 bases, with 10 bases between the two germline ends. The germline CDR1 and CDR2 sequences are LGHNT and FRNRAP. The CDR3 consists of 13 residues. The CDR3: CASGLGVLFEAFF. For the CDR3, the DNA is TGTGCTAGTGGTTTGGGGGTTCTCTTTGAAGCTTTCTTT.

The sample holds many counts of this clonotype. The chain joins TRBV13 to TRBJ2-3; 7 bases fit TRBD2. The CDR3 is 16 amino acids. Per germline, CDR1 PRHDT and CDR2 FYEKMQ (reference sequence). The V and J ends lost 1 base and 0 bases, in that order; junction bases with no gene match: 4. The CDR3 bases are TGTGCCAGCAGCTTAGAGCGGGGCCCCAGCACAGATACGCAGTATTTT. This translates into CASSLERGPSTDTQYF. Looking up the rest from reference TRBV13 and TRBJ2-3 gives the full variable domain: AAGVIQSPRHLIKEKRETATLKCYPIPRHDTVYWYQQGPGQDPQFLISFYEKMQSDKGSIPDRFSAQQFSDYHSELNMSSLELGDSALYFCASSLERGPSTDTQYFGPGTRLTVL.

This clonotype has a handful of counts. The V call is TRBV4-1, the J call TRBJ1-1; D is unresolved. Germline-derived CDR1 and CDR2 are MGHRA and YSYEKL. CDR3 length: 17 residues. The germline V and J ends were trimmed by 3 bases and 5 bases, with 22 bases remaining between them. The CDR3 here is CASSQFPTRTRETEAFF. The CDR3 coding sequence is TGCGCCAGCAGCCAGTTCCCCACCCGGACCCGTGAAACTGAAGCTTTCTTT.

There are many counts of this clonotype. This rearrangement joins TRBV28 to TRBJ2-1; TRBD1 matches at 7 bases. Trimming removed 7 bases from V and 5 bases from J; junction bases left unmatched: 11. In germline, CDR1 is MDHEN, CDR2 SYDVKM. The CDR3 consists of 15 residues. The CDR3 DNA reads TGTGCCAGCACCCTGACAGGGATGGCTGACAATGAGCAGTTCTTC. Translating it yields CASTLTGMADNEQFF.

A note on this clonotype: A read error may be the cause here, since a much bigger clone is one base away. This chain joins TRBV7-2 and TRBJ2-1, with 7 bases matching TRBD2. Germline CDR1 is SGHTA and CDR2 is FQGNSA. The CDR3 spans 15 residues. V shed 6 bases and J 1 base; nucleotides not matched to a gene: 6. CDR3 protein: CASRKGGRSYNEQFF. The CDR3 DNA reads as TGTGCCAGCAGAAAAGGCGGGAGATCCTACAATGAGCAGTTCTTC.

This clonotype was recorded many times. This chain connects TRBV20-1 to TRBJ1-2, with unresolved D. This CDR3 spans 13 amino acids. Germline CDR1 DFQATT, CDR2 SNEGSKA (reference sequence). V lost 6 bases and J 7 bases, leaving 18 bases between the germline ends. CDR3 in amino acids: CSAKDTQEGGYTF. The CDR3 region has the DNA TGCAGTGCGAAAGACACCCAGGAAGGTGGCTACACCTTC.

This clonotype appeared a few times. The J gene is TRBJ2-7, the V gene TRBV27; tentative D call: TRBD1 (7 bases). The V end lost 4 bases, the J end lost 5 bases, and 15 bases lay between the germline ends. The CDR3 length is 14 residues. The germline V gene encodes CDR1 MNHEY and CDR2 SMNVEV (reference sequence). The CDR3 is CASSYPGGPNEQYF. The CDR3 nucleotides are TGTGCCAGCAGTTACCCAGGGGGGCCCAACGAGCAGTACTTC.

This clonotype appeared many times. The chain carries TRBV29-1 and TRBJ1-2; D is ambiguous. Trimming took off 4 bases at V and 4 bases at J, with 13 bases between the two ends. CDR1 and CDR2 from the germline V gene are SQVTM and ANQGSEA. The CDR3 spans 13 residues. CDR3 sequence (DNA): TGCAGCGTTGGAGAAGGTCCCCCCTATGGCTACACCTTC. Translating gives CSVGEGPPYGYTF.

The sample holds many counts of this clonotype. The CDR3 protein is CASSRGPQETQYF. The CDR3 nucleotides are TGTGCCAGCAGCCGGGGACCCCAAGAGACCCAGTACTTC. V is TRBV7-2 and J is TRBJ2-5, with D perhaps matching TRBD1 or TRBD2 (5 bases each). Germline V CDR1 and CDR2: SGHTA, FQGNSA. Trimming shortened V by 5 bases and J by 1 base, and 8 bases separated the two germline ends. This CDR3 contains 13 residues.

This clonotype occurred many times. The rearrangement joins TRBV7-9 to TRBJ2-2; possibly TRBD1 for D (5 bases). The CDR3 spans 17 residues. V dropped 1 base and J dropped 5 bases, with 17 bases sitting between them. CDR1 and CDR2 (germline): SEHNR, FQNEAQ (reference sequence). The CDR3 loop reads CASSLGGGRPRTGELFF. The CDR3 DNA reads TGTGCCAGCAGCTTAGGGGGCGGACGCCCGAGGACCGGGGAGCTGTTTTTT.

Many counts were recorded for this clonotype. This sequence joins TRBV20-1 and TRBJ1-1; possible D gene TRBD1, 5 bases. V lost 6 bases and J 1 base, leaving 15 bases between the germline ends. Germline values: CDR1 DFQATT, CDR2 SNEGSKA (reference sequence). The CDR3 loop spans 14 amino acids. In DNA, the CDR3 is TGCAGTGCCCCGGTAACAGGTCGGAACACTGAAGCTTTCTTT. It encodes CSAPVTGRNTEAFF.

The chain is built from TRBV12-3 or TRBV12-4 and TRBJ2-3; the D gene is possibly TRBD1 (6 bases). Deletions cut 7 bases from V and 2 bases from J, with 13 bases between. This CDR3 is 14 amino acids long. The CDR3 loop is CASTRTANTDTQYF. The CDR3 coding sequence is TGTGCCAGCACCAGGACAGCAAACACAGATACGCAGTATTTT.

As DNA, the CDR3 is TGTGCCAGCAGTGCAAATCAGCCCTATGGCTACACCTTC. Translation: CASSANQPYGYTF. This chain links TRBV2 with TRBJ1-2; no firm D call. Trimming pared 4 bases from V and 4 bases from J, leaving 10 bases between. The CDR3 has 13 amino acids. Germline CDR1 SNHLY, CDR2 FYNNEI.

This clonotype was recorded at least ten times. The V and J genes are TRBV7-2 and TRBJ2-1; 10 nucleotides align to TRBD2. The CDR3 is made up of 17 amino acids. After removal of 1 base from V and 2 bases from J, the junction contained 5 bases not matched to a gene. Per the germline V gene, CDR1 is SGHTA and CDR2 is FQGNSA. The CDR3 DNA reads as TGTGCCAGCAGCTTAGACCCCACTAGCGGGGCCTACAATGAGCAGTTCTTC. Protein sequence: CASSLDPTSGAYNEQFF.

This clonotype has at least ten counts. The chain joins TRBV20-1 to TRBJ2-1, with D uncertain. Trimming removed 5 bases from V and 4 bases from J, with 6 bases in between. CDR3 size: 11 residues. The germline V gene has CDR1 DFQATT and CDR2 SNEGSKA (reference sequence). The CDR3 DNA is TGCAGTGCTCTACAGTACAATGAGCAGTTCTTC. This encodes CSALQYNEQFF.